This T cell receptor (beta chain) comes out of a study of T-cell memory formation after mild COVID-19. Study-wide background: Largely donor-specific sequence clusters came from a couple of donors.

Findings and caveats of the study: Prior to infection, memory already included some responding clones, suggesting cross-reactive memory joined.

This CDR3 comprises 15 residues. Germline V lookup: CDR1 SGDLS, CDR2 YYNGEE. The V and J ends lost 3 bases and 7 bases respectively, with 14 bases between them. cDNA libraries for TCR alpha and TCR beta, carrying sample barcodes and UMIs, came from 5'RACE with constant-segment primers. TCRdb called the 5' RACE reads again in MiXCR, with one record for every CDR3 protein. The repertoire holds about 350,000 distinct CDR3 sequences, with approximately 15% as singletons. With respect to this clonotype: Its matching antigen is unknown.

The sample taken for sequencing was PBMCs or a T cell subset sorted from them (not recorded which). The clonotype originates from a man aged 18 to 29 who had mild COVID-19 (a few samples of this study predate the infection). Cell type and time point are not known. J is TRBJ1-6 and V is TRBV9, with D possibly being TRBD1 (6 bases). CDR3 residues: CASSDHGGFNSPLHF. The CDR3 nucleotides are TGTGCCAGCAGCGACCACGGGGGCTTCAATTCACCCCTCCACTTT.